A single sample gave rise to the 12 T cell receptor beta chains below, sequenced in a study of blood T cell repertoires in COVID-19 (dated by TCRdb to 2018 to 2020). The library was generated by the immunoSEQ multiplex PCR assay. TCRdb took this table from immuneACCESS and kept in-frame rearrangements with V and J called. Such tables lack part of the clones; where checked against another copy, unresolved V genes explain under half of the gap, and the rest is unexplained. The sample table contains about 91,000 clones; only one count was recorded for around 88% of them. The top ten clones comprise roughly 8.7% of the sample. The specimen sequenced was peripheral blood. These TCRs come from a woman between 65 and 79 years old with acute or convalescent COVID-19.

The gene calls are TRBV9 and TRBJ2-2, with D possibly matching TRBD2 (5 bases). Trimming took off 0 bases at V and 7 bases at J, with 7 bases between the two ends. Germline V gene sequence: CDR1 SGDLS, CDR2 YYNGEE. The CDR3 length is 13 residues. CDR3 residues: CASSVVGGGELFF. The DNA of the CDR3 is TGTGCCAGCAGCGTAGTTGGAGGCGGGGAGCTGTTTTTT.

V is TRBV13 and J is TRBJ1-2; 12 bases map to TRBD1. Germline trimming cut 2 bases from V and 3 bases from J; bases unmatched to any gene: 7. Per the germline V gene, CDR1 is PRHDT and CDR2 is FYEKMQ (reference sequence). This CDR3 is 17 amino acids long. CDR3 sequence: CASSLLGQGARDYGYTF. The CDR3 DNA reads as TGTGCCAGCAGCTTACTGGGACAGGGGGCGCGGGACTATGGCTACACCTTC.

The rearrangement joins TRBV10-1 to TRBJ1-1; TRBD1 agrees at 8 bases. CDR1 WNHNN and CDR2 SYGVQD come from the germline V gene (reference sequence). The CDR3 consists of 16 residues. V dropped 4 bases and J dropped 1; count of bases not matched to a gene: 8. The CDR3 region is CASSGGLGQANTEAFF. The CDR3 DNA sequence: TGCGCCAGCAGTGGAGGTCTGGGACAGGCGAACACTGAAGCTTTCTTT.

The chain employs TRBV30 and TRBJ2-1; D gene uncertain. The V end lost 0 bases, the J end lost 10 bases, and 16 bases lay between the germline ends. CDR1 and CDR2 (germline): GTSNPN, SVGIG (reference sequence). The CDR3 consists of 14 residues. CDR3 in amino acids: CAWSVFSPQMEQFF. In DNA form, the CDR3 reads TGTGCCTGGAGTGTATTTTCCCCTCAGATGGAGCAGTTCTTC.

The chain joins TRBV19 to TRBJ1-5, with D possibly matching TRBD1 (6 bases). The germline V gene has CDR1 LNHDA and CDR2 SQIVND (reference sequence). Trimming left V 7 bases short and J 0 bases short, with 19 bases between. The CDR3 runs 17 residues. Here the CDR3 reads CASTRKDSLSSNQPQHF. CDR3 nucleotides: TGTGCCAGTACGAGGAAGGACAGCCTTTCTAGCAATCAGCCCCAGCATTTT.

The CDR3 bases are TGCGCCAGCAGCCTGACCGGGACAGGCGGCAATGAAAAACTGTTTTTT. Amino acids: CASSLTGTGGNEKLFF. The chain recombines TRBV5-1 with TRBJ1-4; TRBD1 aligns across 8 bases. This CDR3 comprises 16 residues. The V gene's germline CDR1 is SGHRS and CDR2 YFSETQ. V lost 4 bases to trimming and J lost 5 bases; unmatched junction nucleotides: 10. Drawing the rest from reference TRBV5-1 and TRBJ1-4, the complete variable domain is KAGVTQTPRYLIKTRGQQVTLSCSPISGHRSVSWYQQTPGQGLQFLFEYFSETQRNKGNFPGRFSGRQFSNSRSEMNVSTLELGDSALYLCASSLTGTGGNEKLFFGSGTQLSVL.

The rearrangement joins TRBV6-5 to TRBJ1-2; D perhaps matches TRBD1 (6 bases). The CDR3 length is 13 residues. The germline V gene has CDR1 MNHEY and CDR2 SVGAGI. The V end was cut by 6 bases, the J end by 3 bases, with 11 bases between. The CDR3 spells CASSDRTYYGYTF. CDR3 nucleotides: TGTGCCAGCAGCGACAGGACTTACTATGGCTACACCTTC.

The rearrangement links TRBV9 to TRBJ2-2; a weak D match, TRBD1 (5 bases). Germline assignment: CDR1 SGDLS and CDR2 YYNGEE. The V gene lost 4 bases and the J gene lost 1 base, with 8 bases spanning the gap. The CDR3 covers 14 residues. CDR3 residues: CASSFRGNTGELFF. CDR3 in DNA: TGTGCCAGCAGCTTTAGGGGGAACACCGGGGAGCTGTTTTTT.

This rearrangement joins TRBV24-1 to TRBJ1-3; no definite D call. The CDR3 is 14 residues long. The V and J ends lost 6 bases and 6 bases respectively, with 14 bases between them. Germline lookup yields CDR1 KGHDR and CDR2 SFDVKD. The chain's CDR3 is CATSNGGRENTIYF. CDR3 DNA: TGTGCCACCAGTAATGGAGGGAGGGAAAACACCATATATTTT.

The CDR3 loop is CASTQAPPLHF. The CDR3 DNA is TGTGCCAGCACCCAAGCGCCACCCCTCCACTTT. The V gene is TRBV5-8, the J gene TRBJ1-6; D gene unclear. Germline V lookup: CDR1 SGHTS, CDR2 YDEGEE. The length of the CDR3 is 11 residues. Trimming took off 6 bases at V and 11 bases at J, with 9 bases between the two ends.

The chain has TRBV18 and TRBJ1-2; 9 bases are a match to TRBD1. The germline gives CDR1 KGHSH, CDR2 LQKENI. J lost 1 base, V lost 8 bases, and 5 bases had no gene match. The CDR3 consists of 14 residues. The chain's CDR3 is CASAGQGLNYGYTF. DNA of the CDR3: TGTGCCAGCGCGGGACAGGGACTTAACTATGGCTACACCTTC.

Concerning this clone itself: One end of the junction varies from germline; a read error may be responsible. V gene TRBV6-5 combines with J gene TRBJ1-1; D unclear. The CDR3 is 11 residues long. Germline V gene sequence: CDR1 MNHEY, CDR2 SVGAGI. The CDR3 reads CASKYNTEAFF. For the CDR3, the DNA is TGTGCCAGCAAATATAACACCGAAGCTTTCTTT.